The 19 T cell receptor beta chains reported below all come from one sample, sequenced in a study of blood T cell repertoires in COVID-19. Data came from immunoSEQ multiplex PCR; TCRdb stores just in-frame clones and leaves some out. The sample contains around 150,000 clones, 75% to 90% of which appear only once. The sample comprised peripheral blood. These receptors came from a woman aged 60-75 years with active COVID-19.

The rearrangement links TRBV7-9 to TRBJ2-7; 8 bases align to TRBD2. This CDR3 region has 14 residues. V gave up 4 bases and J gave up 3 bases; unmatched junction bases: 5. Germline V lookup: CDR1 SEHNR, CDR2 FQNEAQ (reference sequence). In DNA, the CDR3 is TGTGCCAGCAGCTACCATACTAGCGGCTACGAGCAGTACTTC. Its translation: CASSYHTSGYEQYF. Variable domain in full (rest from reference TRBV7-9 and TRBJ2-7): DTGVSQNPRHKITKRGQNVTFRCDPISEHNRLYWYRQTLGQGPEFLTYFQNEAQLEKSRLLSDRFSAERPKGSFSTLEIQRTEQGDSAMYLCASSYHTSGYEQYFGPGTRLTVT.

The chain has TRBV19 and TRBJ1-5; D is perhaps TRBD1 (6 bases). The V and J ends lost 3 bases and 0 bases respectively, with 18 bases between them. The CDR3 has 18 amino acids. In germline, CDR1 is LNHDA, CDR2 SQIVND (reference sequence). This chain's CDR3 is CASSMSGSAGASNQPQHF. The CDR3 DNA sequence: TGTGCCAGTAGTATGAGCGGTTCGGCAGGGGCTAGCAATCAGCCCCAGCATTTT.

The CDR3 here is CASSFGGRGETQYF. CDR3 nucleotide sequence: TGTGCCAGCAGCTTCGGGGGGAGAGGTGAGACCCAGTACTTC. The chain carries TRBV7-3 and TRBJ2-5; 7 bases are a match to TRBD2. The J segment lost 5 bases and the V segment lost 3 bases, leaving 6 bases of the junction unmatched. Germline loops: CDR1 SGHTA, CDR2 FQGTGA. The CDR3 runs 14 residues.

V usage is TRBV19 and J usage is TRBJ1-1; the D gene is possibly TRBD1 (6 bases). Between the trimmed V and J ends, which lost 10 bases and 4 bases, there was a span of 19 bases. The CDR3 is made up of 14 amino acids. Germline CDR1 and CDR2: LNHDA and SQIVND (reference sequence). CDR3 DNA: TGTGCCACCTGGGGGCGGGAGCGGGGCACTGAAGCTTTCTTT. It encodes CATWGRERGTEAFF.

The chain joins TRBV27 to TRBJ2-1, with 7 bases identical to TRBD2. The CDR3 spans 15 residues. The J segment lost 8 bases and the V segment lost 3 bases, leaving 10 bases of the junction unmatched. The germline gives CDR1 MNHEY, CDR2 SMNVEV (reference sequence). Written as DNA, the CDR3 is TGTGCCAGCAGTTTGGGGGGGTACCTAGGCGATGAGCAGTTCTTC. It codes for CASSLGGYLGDEQFF.

The V and J genes are TRBV28 and TRBJ1-2, with TRBD1 matching over 7 bases. The CDR3 covers 13 residues. The ends lost 8 bases at V and 4 bases at J; junction bases unmatched: 7. Per germline, CDR1 MDHEN and CDR2 SYDVKM. The CDR3 DNA reads as TGTGCCAGCGCACAGGGGCCTATCTATGGCTACACCTTC. It specifies CASAQGPIYGYTF.

The rearrangement joins TRBV4-1 to TRBJ1-5, with D tentatively TRBD1 (5 bases). Germline CDR1 MGHRA, CDR2 YSYEKL. This CDR3 is 14 amino acids long. V lost 0 bases and J 7 bases, leaving 10 bases between the germline ends. CDR3 sequence: CASSQDSGGQPQHF. CDR3 coding DNA: TGCGCCAGCAGCCAAGATTCGGGGGGGCAGCCCCAGCATTTT.

V gene TRBV4-1 combines with J gene TRBJ2-7; 9 bases agree with TRBD2. Germline loops: CDR1 MGHRA, CDR2 YSYEKL. This CDR3 has 17 amino acids. With 0 bases clipped from V and 3 bases from J, the junction kept 9 bases outside the gene matches. CDR3 nucleotides: TGCGCCAGCAGCCAAGACAAATTAGCGGGAGCGGTCTACGAGCAGTACTTC. It yields the protein CASSQDKLAGAVYEQYF.

The chain employs TRBV19 and TRBJ1-6, with TRBD1 as a possible D gene (5 bases). V lost 9 bases to trimming and J lost 7 bases, with 13 bases between them. The CDR3 contains 13 residues. Germline values: CDR1 LNHDA, CDR2 SQIVND (reference sequence). The CDR3 nucleotides are TGTGCCAGCACCCGGGGGGTCAATTCACCCCTCCACTTT. It translates to CASTRGVNSPLHF.

This clone is a singleton in its sample. This chain uses TRBV4-2 with TRBJ2-3; unclear D gene. The CDR3 has 13 residues. In germline, CDR1 is LGHNA, CDR2 YNFKEQ. Trimming cost V 1 base and J 8 bases, with 10 bases left between them. The CDR3: CASSQGSLSTQYF. Written as DNA, the CDR3 is TGTGCCAGCAGCCAAGGGTCACTTAGTACGCAGTATTTT.

V gene TRBV6-5 combines with J gene TRBJ2-5, with 9 bases fitting TRBD2. This CDR3 has 15 amino acids. The V gene end was trimmed by 2 bases and the J gene end by 4 bases; junction bases not matched to a gene: 5. Germline CDR1 is MNHEY and CDR2 is SVGAGI. CDR3 nucleotide sequence: TGTGCCAGCAGTTACGAACAACTAGCGGGAGAGACCCAGTACTTC. It codes for CASSYEQLAGETQYF.

The chain joins TRBV7-3 to TRBJ2-1; possibly TRBD2 for D (6 bases). Looked up from germline, CDR1 is SGHTA and CDR2 is FQGTGA. The ends were cut back, 1 base at V and 8 bases at J, with 9 bases in the middle. This CDR3 is built from 13 residues. CDR3 DNA sequence: TGTGCCAGCAGCTTAATGGGCGGGGATGAGCAGTTCTTC. Protein: CASSLMGGDEQFF.

The V gene is TRBV5-4, the J gene TRBJ2-2, with 8 positions matching TRBD1. V gave up 5 bases and J gave up 4 bases; unmatched junction bases: 7. The CDR3 consists of 15 residues. The germline V gene has CDR1 SGHNT and CDR2 YYREEE (reference sequence). The CDR3 here is CASRKDREVTGELFF. The CDR3 bases are TGTGCCAGCAGGAAGGACAGGGAGGTCACCGGGGAGCTGTTTTTT.

This clone was picked up one time. The gene calls are TRBV18 and TRBJ2-5; no reliable D call. V gave up 6 bases and J gave up 1 base, with 12 bases separating them. Germline CDR1 and CDR2: KGHSH and LQKENI. The CDR3 has 14 amino acids. The CDR3 DNA follows: TGTGCCAGCTCCCCAACCGGGTCCCAAGAGACCCAGTACTTC. It translates to CASSPTGSQETQYF.

This clone has only one observation. V and J are TRBV4-2 and TRBJ2-3, with TRBD2 identical over 7 bases. Germline CDR1 is LGHNA and CDR2 is YNFKEQ. The V segment lost 1 base and the J segment 6 bases; nucleotides outside the gene matches: 10. This CDR3 comprises 16 residues. CDR3 protein: CASSQAAGAAGDTQYF. CDR3 sequence (DNA): TGTGCCAGCAGCCAAGCGGCGGGAGCTGCGGGGGATACGCAGTATTTT.

The chain combines TRBV27 with TRBJ2-3; 11 bases line up with TRBD2. The CDR3 sequence is 17 residues long. The germline CDR1 and CDR2 sequences are MNHEY and SMNVEV (reference sequence). V lost 4 bases and J lost 7; bases outside the gene matches: 13. CDR3 DNA: TGTGCCAGCAGTTCCCCTGTTCTAGCGGGAGGCGGACATACGCAGTATTTT. Translated, it gives CASSSPVLAGGGHTQYF.

The V and J genes are TRBV7-8 and TRBJ2-3; the match to TRBD2 covers 10 bases. The CDR3 has 18 residues. Looked up from germline, CDR1 is SGHVS and CDR2 is FQNEAQ. With 2 bases clipped from V and 4 bases from J, the junction kept 12 bases outside the gene matches. The DNA of the CDR3 is TGTGCCAGCAGCTTAACGAGCGGGAGGGCTCGTCGCGCAGATACGCAGTATTTT. It is translated as CASSLTSGRARRADTQYF.

The chain carries TRBV7-9 and TRBJ2-2; the D gene is possibly TRBD1 (6 bases). Germline V gene data show CDR1 as SEHNR and CDR2 as FQNEAQ (reference sequence). There are 16 residues in the CDR3. V lost 2 bases and J lost 3, with 13 bases in between. DNA for the CDR3: TGTGCCAGCAGCTTAATTCCAGGGGCGCACACCGGGGAGCTGTTTTTT. It translates to CASSLIPGAHTGELFF.

This rearrangement joins TRBV10-1 to TRBJ2-1; 7 bases are shared with TRBD2. V shed 6 bases, J shed 6 bases, and the junction held 11 bases outside the gene matches. Germline assignment: CDR1 WNHNN and CDR2 SYGVQD (reference sequence). The CDR3 spans 15 residues. The CDR3 spells CASSKTSRGVNEQFF. The DNA for the CDR3 is TGCGCCAGCAGCAAGACTAGCCGGGGGGTCAATGAGCAGTTCTTC.